The 18 T cell receptor beta chains below come from one sample, sequenced in a study of response to subunit inactivated influenza vaccine. TCRdb used MiXCR to reprocess the RT-PCR reads, holding one entry per CDR3 protein. The sample carries around 580,000 distinct CDR3 sequences, over 9.5% recorded once. This specimen consisted of PBMCs from blood, obtained on the day of vaccination. The source of these receptors is a man in his fifties or sixties who received an inactivated influenza vaccine.

This clonotype has at least ten counts. This chain connects TRBV7-2 to TRBJ1-1, with a weak D call TRBD1 (6 bases). The germline V gene has CDR1 SGHTA and CDR2 FQGNSA. This CDR3 is 15 amino acids long. Trimming shortened V by 0 bases and J by 2 bases, and 10 bases separated the two germline ends. CDR3 loop: CASSLAGQINTEAFF. In DNA, the CDR3 is TGTGCCAGCAGCTTAGCCGGACAGATTAACACTGAAGCTTTCTTT.

Only a few counts were recorded for this clonotype. The rearrangement joins TRBV12-3 or TRBV12-4 to TRBJ2-7; 9 bases are shared with TRBD2. Unmatched junction bases numbered 6, after V lost 0 bases and J lost 6 bases. The CDR3 loop spans 15 amino acids. The CDR3 DNA reads as TGTGCCAGCAGTTTAGCGGCGGGAGGGCCTCTCGAGCAGTACTTC. Its protein is CASSLAAGGPLEQYF.

J is TRBJ2-2 and V is TRBV11-2; 7 nucleotides agree with TRBD2. Germline V gives CDR1 SGHAT, CDR2 FQNNGV. The CDR3 runs to 14 residues. With V trimmed by 1 base and J by 6 bases, 2 bases remained unmatched. The CDR3 DNA is TGTGCCAGCAGCTTAGGACGGGGGGCCGGGGAGCTGTTTTTT. Protein product: CASSLGRGAGELFF.

Only a few counts were recorded for this clonotype. The V and J genes are TRBV7-6 and TRBJ2-5; D may correspond to TRBD1 or TRBD2 (5 bases each). Trimming removed 1 base at V and 3 bases at J, with 15 bases between. Germline values: CDR1 SGHVS, CDR2 FNYEAQ. There are 16 residues in the CDR3. CDR3 sequence: CASSLDRVGGKETQYF. The CDR3 DNA sequence: TGTGCCAGCAGCTTAGATAGAGTTGGGGGTAAAGAGACCCAGTACTTC.

This clonotype was seen repeatedly, ten times or more. The rearrangement joins TRBV5-1 to TRBJ2-3; D not certain. The ends were cut back, 0 bases at V and 0 bases at J, with 8 bases in the middle. CDR1 SGHRS and CDR2 YFSETQ come from the germline V gene. The CDR3 extends over 15 amino acids. CDR3 in amino acids: CASSLVTRSTDTQYF. Written as DNA, the CDR3 is TGCGCCAGCAGCTTGGTGACACGTAGCACAGATACGCAGTATTTT.

V gene TRBV10-3 combines with J gene TRBJ2-5; TRBD2 matches at 11 bases. V dropped 11 bases and J dropped 2; count of bases not matched to a gene: 13. The CDR3 spans 16 residues. Germline CDR1 and CDR2: ENHRY and SYGVKD. DNA for the CDR3: TGTGCCTCACACCACGGGCTAGCGGGAGGACAAGAGACCCAGTACTTC. Its protein is CASHHGLAGGQETQYF.

This chain connects TRBV18 to TRBJ2-7; 9 positions match TRBD2. CDR1 is KGHSH, CDR2 LQKENI, per germline. This CDR3 has 14 residues. The trim removed 6 bases at V and 3 bases at J, leaving 6 bases unmatched. CDR3: CASSQTSGVYEQYF. In DNA, the CDR3 is TGTGCCAGCTCCCAGACTAGCGGCGTCTACGAGCAGTACTTC.

The chain is built from TRBV5-6 and TRBJ2-7; D is perhaps TRBD1 (6 bases). V lost 0 bases and J 0 bases, leaving 16 bases between the germline ends. CDR3 size: 17 residues. Germline CDR1 and CDR2: SGHDT and YYEEEE. Written as DNA, the CDR3 is TGTGCCAGCAGCTTGGGGATGGGACATCACATCTCCTACGAGCAGTACTTC. Protein sequence: CASSLGMGHHISYEQYF.

This clonotype was counted only a few times. This chain connects TRBV12-3 or TRBV12-4 to TRBJ2-1; 7 bases line up with TRBD1. Trimming at V came to 5 bases and at J to 2 bases, leaving 15 bases not matched to a gene. The CDR3 covers 18 residues. CDR3 bases: TGTGCCAGCAGTCTACCCGGGACAGCATACTGTACCTACAATGAGCAGTTCTTC. Protein: CASSLPGTAYCTYNEQFF.

This chain joins TRBV6-5 and TRBJ2-2; perhaps TRBD2 as D (5 bases). V was clipped by 2 bases and J by 6 bases, with 13 bases between them. The length of the CDR3 is 15 residues. Germline CDR1 and CDR2: MNHEY and SVGAGI. CDR3 DNA sequence: TGTGCCAGCAGTTACGTCAGGACTGGGGCCGGGGAGCTGTTTTTT. Encoded protein: CASSYVRTGAGELFF.

This clonotype was recorded at least ten times. This sequence joins TRBV4-1 and TRBJ2-2, with a weak D call TRBD2 (5 bases). The length of the CDR3 is 16 residues. Germline V gene lookup returns CDR1 MGHRA and CDR2 YSYEKL. The germline V and J ends were trimmed by 4 bases and 1 base, with 13 bases remaining between them. The DNA of the CDR3 is TGCGCCAGCAGCCTCCGGACTGCTGAGAACACCGGGGAGCTGTTTTTT. Translating it yields CASSLRTAENTGELFF.

This clonotype showed up many times. The rearrangement joins TRBV7-8 to TRBJ2-1, with 7 bases lining up with TRBD1. V gave up 3 bases and J gave up 13 bases; unmatched junction bases: 18. The CDR3 runs to 16 residues. Germline-derived CDR1 and CDR2 are SGHVS and FQNEAQ. CDR3 sequence reads: CASSFGRRKGGTLQFF. CDR3 coding DNA: TGTGCCAGCAGCTTCGGGCGACGCAAAGGGGGCACCCTACAGTTCTTC.

The chain has TRBV7-9 and TRBJ2-5; 7 bases match TRBD2. Germline V gene data show CDR1 as SEHNR and CDR2 as FQNEAQ (reference sequence). With V trimmed by 5 bases and J by 4 bases, 10 bases remained unmatched. This CDR3 is built from 15 residues. DNA for the CDR3: TGTGCCAGCAGCACTAGCGTCGGATTCACAGAGACCCAGTACTTC. Protein product: CASSTSVGFTETQYF.

The chain has TRBV3-1 and TRBJ1-1; D is perhaps TRBD1 (5 bases). Trimming shortened V by 4 bases and J by 4 bases, and 13 bases separated the two germline ends. Per germline, CDR1 LGHDT and CDR2 YNNKEL (reference sequence). The CDR3 loop spans 14 amino acids. The CDR3 protein is CASSRARRGTEAFF. The DNA for the CDR3 is TGTGCCAGCAGCCGGGCTCGGAGGGGCACTGAAGCTTTCTTT.

V and J are TRBV27 and TRBJ1-2; D not resolved. Trimming shortened V by 2 bases and J by 5 bases, and 12 bases separated the two germline ends. CDR3 length: 14 amino acids. CDR1 MNHEY and CDR2 SMNVEV come from the germline V gene (reference sequence). CDR3 amino acids: CASSLTPSGYGYTF. The DNA of the CDR3 is TGTGCCAGCAGTTTAACACCCTCCGGGTATGGCTACACCTTC.

This clonotype was counted only a few times. The V gene is TRBV19, the J gene TRBJ2-1; D gene unclear. There are 17 residues in the CDR3. Germline V gives CDR1 LNHDA, CDR2 SQIVND (reference sequence). V was clipped by 4 bases and J by 1 base, with 17 bases between them. The CDR3 DNA reads TGTGCCAGTAGTAGGCAGCCCCCCGGGCGTTCCTACAATGAGCAGTTCTTC. Its protein is CASSRQPPGRSYNEQFF.

The genes are TRBV7-8 and TRBJ2-7, with D uncertain. The CDR3 loop spans 15 amino acids. Trimming took 5 bases from V and 0 from J, leaving 14 bases between them. Germline-derived CDR1 and CDR2 are SGHVS and FQNEAQ. The CDR3 spells CASSLERISSYEQYF. DNA for the CDR3: TGTGCCAGCAGCCTCGAACGGATCAGCTCCTACGAGCAGTACTTC. Filled out from reference TRBV7-8 and TRBJ2-7, the complete variable domain reads GAGVSQSPRYKVAKRGQDVALRCDPISGHVSLFWYQQALGQGPEFLTYFQNEAQLDKSGLPSDRFFAERPEGSVSTLKIQRTQQEDSAVYLCASSLERISSYEQYFGPGTRLTVT.

This clonotype was counted between two and nine times. CDR3 DNA sequence: TGTGCCAGCAGCGTAGGGGCTAGCGGGAATCCCGGGGAGCTGTTTTTT. Translating it yields CASSVGASGNPGELFF. V usage is TRBV9 and J usage is TRBJ2-2; TRBD2 matches 9 bases. The V and J ends lost 0 bases and 6 bases, in that order; junction bases with no gene match: 6. Germline lookup yields CDR1 SGDLS and CDR2 YYNGEE. This CDR3 comprises 16 residues.